A few counts support the clone carrying this TCR beta chain. The antigen is unknown. Germline V gene sequence: CDR1 SGHNT, CDR2 YYREEE (reference sequence). V was pared by 0 bases and J by 1 base, with 7 bases between. This CDR3 has 14 amino acids. Treatment here: approximately 18 received Ad26.COV2.S at low or high dose, single or two shots; several received placebo; per-sample allocation not given. On day 63 after the first injection, vaccine and placebo recipients gave samples. Boston supplied an adult donor aged 18-55 years. The sample originates from a study of Ad26.COV2.S vaccination and SARS-CoV-2 variants. Study outcomes and limitations: People who got the vaccine or the placebo had similar non-spike TCR breadth. Breadth, reportedly substantial, characterized the spike-specific CD8+ and CD4+ T cell responses after vaccination.

TCRdb's table, derived via immunoSEQ multiplex PCR, lists solely in-frame clones and lacks some. The sample lists some 520,000 clones, around 88% occurring once. This sequence was found in a person between 18 and 59 years old who received the Ad26.COV2.S COVID-19 vaccine or a placebo. The J gene is TRBJ1-1, the V gene TRBV5-4; D uncertain. Sequenced here: peripheral blood, sampled in a trial of Ad26.COV2.S vaccine versus placebo. CDR3 DNA: TGTGCCAGCAGCTTGGTTGGGAGGAACACTGAAGCTTTCTTT. It codes for CASSLVGRNTEAFF.